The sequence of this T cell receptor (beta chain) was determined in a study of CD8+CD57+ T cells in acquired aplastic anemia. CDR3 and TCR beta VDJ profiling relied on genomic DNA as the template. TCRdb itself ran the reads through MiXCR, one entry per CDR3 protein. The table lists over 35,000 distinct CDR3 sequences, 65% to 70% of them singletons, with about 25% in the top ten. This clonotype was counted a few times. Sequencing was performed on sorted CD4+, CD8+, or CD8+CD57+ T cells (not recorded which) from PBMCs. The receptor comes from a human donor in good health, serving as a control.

The CDR3: CASSGGEQYF. CDR3 DNA: TGTGCCAGCAGTGGGGGCGAGCAGTACTTC. This chain links TRBV2 with TRBJ2-7; D is unclear. With 4 bases removed from V and 6 bases from J, the gap between germline ends came to 4 bases. The CDR3 sequence is 10 residues long. Germline V CDR1 and CDR2: SNHLY, FYNNEI.